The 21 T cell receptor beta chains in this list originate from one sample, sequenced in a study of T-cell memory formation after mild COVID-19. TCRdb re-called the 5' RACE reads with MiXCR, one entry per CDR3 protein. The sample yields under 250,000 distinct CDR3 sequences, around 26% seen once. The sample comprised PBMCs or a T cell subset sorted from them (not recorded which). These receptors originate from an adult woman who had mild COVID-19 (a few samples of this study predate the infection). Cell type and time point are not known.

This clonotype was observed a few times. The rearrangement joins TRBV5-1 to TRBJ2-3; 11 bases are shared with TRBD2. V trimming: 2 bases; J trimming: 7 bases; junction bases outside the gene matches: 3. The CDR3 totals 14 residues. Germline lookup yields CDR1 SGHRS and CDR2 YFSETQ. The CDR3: CASSLGTSGNTQYF. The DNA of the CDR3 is TGCGCCAGCAGCTTAGGGACTAGCGGTAATACGCAGTATTTT.

CDR3 loop: CASSRAGHYGYTF. In DNA form, the CDR3 reads TGTGCCAGCAGCCGTGCCGGACACTATGGCTACACCTTC. The chain recombines TRBV12-3 or TRBV12-4 with TRBJ1-2, with D unresolved. Deletions cut 6 bases from V and 3 bases from J, with 11 bases between. This CDR3 comprises 13 residues.

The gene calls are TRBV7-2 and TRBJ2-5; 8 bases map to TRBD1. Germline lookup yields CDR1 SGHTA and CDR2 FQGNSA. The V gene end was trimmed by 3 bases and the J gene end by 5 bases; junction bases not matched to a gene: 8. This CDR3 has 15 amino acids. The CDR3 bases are TGTGCCAGCAGCTTTTGGACAGGGAGTAGCGAGACCCAGTACTTC. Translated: CASSFWTGSSETQYF.

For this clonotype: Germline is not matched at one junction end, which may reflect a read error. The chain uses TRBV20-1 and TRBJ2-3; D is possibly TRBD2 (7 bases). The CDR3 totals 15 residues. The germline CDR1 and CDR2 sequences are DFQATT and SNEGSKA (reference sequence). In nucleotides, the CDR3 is TGCAGCGCTAGATGGGGGGGCTCTAGCACAGATACGCAGTATTTT. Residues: CSARWGGSSTDTQYF.

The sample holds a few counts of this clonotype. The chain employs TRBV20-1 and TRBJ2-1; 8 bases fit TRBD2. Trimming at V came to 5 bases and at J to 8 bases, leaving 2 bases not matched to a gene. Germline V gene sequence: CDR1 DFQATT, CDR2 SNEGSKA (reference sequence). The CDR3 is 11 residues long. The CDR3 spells CSAWTSYEQFF. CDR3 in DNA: TGCAGTGCTTGGACTAGCTATGAGCAGTTCTTC.

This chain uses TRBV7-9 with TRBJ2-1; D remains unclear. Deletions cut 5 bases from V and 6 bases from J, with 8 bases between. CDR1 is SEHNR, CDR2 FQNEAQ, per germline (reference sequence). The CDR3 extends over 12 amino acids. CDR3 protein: CASSGYGNEQFF. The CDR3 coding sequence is TGTGCCAGCAGCGGGTACGGCAATGAGCAGTTCTTC.

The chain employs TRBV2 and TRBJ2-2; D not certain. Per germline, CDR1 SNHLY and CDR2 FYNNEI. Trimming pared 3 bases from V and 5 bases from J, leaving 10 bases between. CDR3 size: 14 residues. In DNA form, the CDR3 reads TGTGCCAGCAGTGAGACGGTACAAACCGGGGAGCTGTTTTTT. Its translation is CASSETVQTGELFF.

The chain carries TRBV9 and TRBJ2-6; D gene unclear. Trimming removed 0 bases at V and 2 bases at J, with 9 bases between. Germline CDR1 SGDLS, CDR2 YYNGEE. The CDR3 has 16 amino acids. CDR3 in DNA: TGTGCCAGCAGCGTAGATAGGCTGACTGGGGCCAACGTCCTGACTTTC. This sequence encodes CASSVDRLTGANVLTF.

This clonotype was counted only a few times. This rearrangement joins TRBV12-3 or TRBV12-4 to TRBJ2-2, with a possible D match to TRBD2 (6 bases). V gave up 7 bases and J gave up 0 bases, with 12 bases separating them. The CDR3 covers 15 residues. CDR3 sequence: CASKSSGANTGELFF. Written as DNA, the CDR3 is TGTGCCAGCAAGAGTAGCGGAGCGAACACCGGGGAGCTGTTTTTT.

For the CDR3, the DNA is TGTGCCAGCAGCTTCGACTACTCTCTTTACAATGAGCAGTTCTTC. It yields the protein CASSFDYSLYNEQFF. The J gene is TRBJ2-1, the V gene TRBV11-2; D possibly corresponds to TRBD2 (5 bases). The CDR3 covers 15 residues. With 3 bases removed from V and 4 bases from J, the gap between germline ends came to 13 bases. Germline V gene data show CDR1 as SGHAT and CDR2 as FQNNGV.

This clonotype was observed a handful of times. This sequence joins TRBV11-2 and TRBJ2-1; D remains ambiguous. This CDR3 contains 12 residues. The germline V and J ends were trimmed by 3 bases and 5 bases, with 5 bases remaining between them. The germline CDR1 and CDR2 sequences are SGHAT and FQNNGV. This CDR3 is CASSFPDNEQFF. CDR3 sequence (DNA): TGTGCCAGCAGCTTCCCGGACAATGAGCAGTTCTTC.

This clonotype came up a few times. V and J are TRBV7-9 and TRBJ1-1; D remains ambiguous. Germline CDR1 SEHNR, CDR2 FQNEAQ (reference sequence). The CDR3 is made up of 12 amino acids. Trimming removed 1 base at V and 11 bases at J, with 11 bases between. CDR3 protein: CASSLGVQKAFF. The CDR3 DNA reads TGTGCCAGCAGCTTAGGCGTCCAGAAGGCTTTCTTT.

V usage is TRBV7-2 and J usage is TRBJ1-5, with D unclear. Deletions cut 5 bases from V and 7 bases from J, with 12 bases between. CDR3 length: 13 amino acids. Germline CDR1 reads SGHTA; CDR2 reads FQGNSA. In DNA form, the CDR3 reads TGTGCCAGCAGCCCCCGGTCGGCCCAGCCCCAGCATTTT. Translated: CASSPRSAQPQHF.

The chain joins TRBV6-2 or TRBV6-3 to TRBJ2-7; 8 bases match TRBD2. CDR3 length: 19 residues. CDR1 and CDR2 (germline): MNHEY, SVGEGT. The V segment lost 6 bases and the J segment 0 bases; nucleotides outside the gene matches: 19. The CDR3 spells CASSRSSGIYHGVSYEQYF. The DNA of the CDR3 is TGTGCCAGCAGCCGAAGTAGCGGGATCTACCATGGTGTCTCCTACGAGCAGTACTTC.

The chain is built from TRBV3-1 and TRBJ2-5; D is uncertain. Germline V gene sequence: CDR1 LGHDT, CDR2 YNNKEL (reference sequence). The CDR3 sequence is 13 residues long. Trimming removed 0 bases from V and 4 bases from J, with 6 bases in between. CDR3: CASSQERLETQYF. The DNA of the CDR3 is TGTGCCAGCAGCCAAGAAAGGTTAGAGACCCAGTACTTC.

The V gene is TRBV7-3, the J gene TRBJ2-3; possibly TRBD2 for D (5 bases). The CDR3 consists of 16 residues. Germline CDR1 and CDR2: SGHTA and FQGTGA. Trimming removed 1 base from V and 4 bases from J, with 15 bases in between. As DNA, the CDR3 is TGTGCCAGCAGCTTAAATAGCGTGGGTTCTTCAGATACGCAGTATTTT. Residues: CASSLNSVGSSDTQYF.

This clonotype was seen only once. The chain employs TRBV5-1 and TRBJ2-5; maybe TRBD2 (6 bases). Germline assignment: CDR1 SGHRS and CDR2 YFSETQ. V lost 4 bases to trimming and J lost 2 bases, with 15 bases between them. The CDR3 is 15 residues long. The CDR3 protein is CASSRPGLQQETQYF. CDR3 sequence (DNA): TGCGCCAGCAGCAGACCGGGACTCCAACAAGAGACCCAGTACTTC.

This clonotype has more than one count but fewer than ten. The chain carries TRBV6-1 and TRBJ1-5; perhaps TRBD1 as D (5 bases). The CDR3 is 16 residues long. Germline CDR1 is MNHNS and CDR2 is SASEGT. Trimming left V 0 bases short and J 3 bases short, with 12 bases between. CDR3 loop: CASSEAYRTSNQPQHF. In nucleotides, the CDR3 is TGTGCCAGCAGTGAAGCGTACAGGACCTCCAATCAGCCCCAGCATTTT.

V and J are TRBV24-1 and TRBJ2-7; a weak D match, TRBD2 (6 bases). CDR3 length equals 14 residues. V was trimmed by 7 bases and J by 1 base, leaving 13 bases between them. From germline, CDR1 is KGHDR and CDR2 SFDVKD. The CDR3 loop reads CATSPGRGSYEQYF. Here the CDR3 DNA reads TGTGCCACCAGCCCGGGACGGGGGTCCTACGAGCAGTACTTC.

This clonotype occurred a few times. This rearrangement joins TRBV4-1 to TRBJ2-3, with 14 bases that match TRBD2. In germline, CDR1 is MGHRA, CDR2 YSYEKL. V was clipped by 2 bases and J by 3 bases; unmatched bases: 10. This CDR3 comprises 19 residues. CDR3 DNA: TGCGCCAGCAGCCAAAGAGGGACTAGCGGGGGTTTGGGGACAGATACGCAGTATTTT. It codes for CASSQRGTSGGLGTDTQYF.

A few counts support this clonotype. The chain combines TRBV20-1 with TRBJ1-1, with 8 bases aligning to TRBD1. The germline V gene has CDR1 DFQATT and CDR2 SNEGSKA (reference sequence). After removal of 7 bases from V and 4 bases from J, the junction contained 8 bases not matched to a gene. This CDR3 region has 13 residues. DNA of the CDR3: TGCAGTGTCCCGACAGGGGCGGTCACTGAAGCTTTCTTT. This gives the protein CSVPTGAVTEAFF.